This T cell receptor (beta chain) is from a study of siplizumab effects on memory and regulatory T cells. This clone has a single count. Antigen specificity is unknown. Clones were sequenced by immunoSEQ multiplex PCR, and TCRdb holds only the in-frame ones, with some missing. The sample holds 90,000 to 120,000 clones, over 85% seen once. Points from the study as a whole: For siplizumab cultures, the suppressive function of their proliferating Tregs was not confirmed.

The receptor was isolated from a human donor in good health. The sample taken for sequencing was Tregs sorted from blood.

CDR3 region: CASSSLGGGNQPQHF. The DNA of the CDR3 is TGTGCCAGTAGTTCACTAGGAGGGGGAAATCAGCCCCAGCATTTT. This chain connects TRBV19 to TRBJ1-5; D perhaps matches TRBD1 (6 bases). CDR1 is LNHDA, CDR2 SQIVND, per germline (reference sequence). Trimming pared 5 bases from V and 4 bases from J, leaving 15 bases between. This CDR3 comprises 15 residues.